A single sample gave rise to the 10 T cell receptor delta chains below, sequenced in a study of γδ T cells in repeated Plasmodium falciparum infection listed by TCRdb under 2021. The library was made by multiplex PCR. The instrument was an Illumina MiSeq. TCRdb called clones afresh from the public reads with CATT; identical DNA rows were later merged. This sample lists approximately 50,000 delta-chain clones; roughly 2% were detected once. Clones ranked in the top ten supply roughly 25% of the sample. For bulk TCR repertoire analysis, Vgamma9/Vdelta2+ and Vdelta2-negative gammadelta T cell populations were isolated by flow sorting from peripheral blood mononuclear cells. Sequenced sample: gamma-delta T cells from blood. Receptors originate from a pool of human donors (malaria-infected and uninfected, not separated).

This clone was picked up a small number of times. The TCRdb protein comes from a much larger clone and disagrees with this DNA's translation at residue 15, likely due to a read error; the protein given here is derived from the DNA. The chain uses TRDV1 and TRDJ1; 9 bases agree with TRDD3. No J gene is reported in TCRdb; it was inferred here by comparing the DNA with germline. The V gene end was trimmed by 3 bases and the J gene end by 3 bases; junction bases not matched to a gene: 20. CDR3 size: 20 residues. CDR1 is TSWWSYY and CDR2 is QGS in the germline V gene. The CDR3 here is CALGDQTRSGGYFFADKLIF. For the CDR3, the DNA is TGTGCTCTTGGGGACCAGACACGGTCAGGGGGATACTTTTTTGCCGATAAACTCATCTTT.

In regard to this clone: TCRdb's entry gives the protein of a much larger clone, which mismatches this DNA's translation at residue 7, likely from a read error; the protein reported here is translated from the DNA. CDR3 residues: CACKKLLIWVLGAHTDKLIF. The CDR3 DNA reads as TGTGCCTGTAAAAAACTTCTTATTTGGGTGCTGGGGGCCCACACCGATAAACTCATCTTT. V usage is TRDV3 and J usage is TRDJ1; 7 positions match TRDD3. Germline matching of the DNA provided the J gene here, since TCRdb leaves it blank. J was trimmed by 0 bases and V by 4 bases; bases with no gene match: 26. Germline lookup yields CDR1 TVYSNPD and CDR2 GDNSRS (reference sequence). The CDR3 runs 20 residues.

Concerning this clone itself: The mismatch at residue 16 between this DNA's translation and the TCRdb protein of a much larger clone likely reflects a read error; the protein shown is translated from the DNA. J gene calling gave no result, while the V gene is TRDV3; the table assigns TRDD3, which was not confirmed against the DNA. Germline CDR1 and CDR2: TVYSNPD and GDNSRS (reference sequence). The CDR3 contains 17 residues. Written as DNA, the CDR3 is TGTGCCTCCGACCACCTCCTGGGGGTCCAGTACACCGATAAACTCACCTTT. It codes for CASDHLLGVQYTDKLTF.

Worth noting for this clone: TCRdb's listed protein matches a much larger clone and diverges from this DNA's translation at residue 13, likely through a read error; the protein shown comes from the DNA. The chain joins TRDV3 to TRDJ3; TRDD3 aligns across 11 bases. Germline V gives CDR1 TVYSNPD, CDR2 GDNSRS (reference sequence). V dropped 3 bases and J dropped 2; count of bases not matched to a gene: 42. The CDR3 consists of 29 residues. DNA of the CDR3: TGTGCCTTCCCCGTGCCTTCCTACCCCAGATCCGCCAGTTACTGGGGGATAATCGTCGGGGCCTGGGACACCCGACAGATGTTTTTC. It encodes CAFPVPSYPRSASYWGIIVGAWDTRQMFF. Full variable domain (rest looked up from reference TRDV3 and TRDJ3): CDKVTQSSPDQTVASGSEVVLLCTYDTVYSNPDLFWYRIRPDYSFQFVFYGDNSRSEGADFTQGRFSVKHILTQKAFHLVISPVRTEDSATYYCAFPVPSYPRSASYWGIIVGAWDTRQMFFGTGIKLFVEP.

This clone was seen only a few times. The TCRdb protein comes from a much larger clone and disagrees with this DNA's translation at residue 13, likely due to a read error; the protein given here is derived from the DNA. This chain uses TRDV2 with TRDJ1; 7 bases match TRDD2. Matching the DNA to germline supplied the J gene, which TCRdb does not give. This CDR3 contains 21 residues. Germline values: CDR1 GEAIGNYY, CDR2 EKD. V was clipped by 1 base and J by 0 bases; unmatched bases: 22. The CDR3 sequence: CACDTLVPTIVLEDHTDKLIF. DNA for the CDR3: TGTGCCTGTGACACTCTTGTTCCTACTATCGTACTGGAGGACCACACCGATAAACTCATCTTT.

This clone was seen at least ten times. The protein recorded in TCRdb matches a much larger clone and deviates from this DNA's translation at residue 8, suggesting a read error; the protein here is obtained by translating the DNA. The chain employs TRDV2 and TRDJ1, with D possibly being TRDD3 (6 bases). The J gene was missing in TCRdb and was found by matching the end of the DNA to germline. Germline CDR1 reads GEAIGNYY; CDR2 reads EKD. This CDR3 has 12 amino acids. In nucleotides, the CDR3 is TGTGCCTGTGAGGGATATCCCGAGAAACTCATCTTT. Amino acids: CACEGYPEKLIF.

This clone was recorded many times. A far more abundant clone sits one base away, making this likely a read error. The same CDR3 can be traced to other DNA sequences in this sample. The rearrangement links TRDV2 to TRDJ1, with 7 bases fitting TRDD3. This CDR3 has 14 amino acids. V lost 3 bases and J lost 1; bases outside the gene matches: 4. Germline assignment: CDR1 GEAIGNYY and CDR2 EKD. The CDR3 loop reads CACDSLGTTDKLIF. The CDR3 DNA is TGTGCCTGTGACTCACTGGGGACCACCGATAAACTCATCTTT.

Concerning this clone itself: The protein TCRdb gives is from a much larger clone and does not agree with this DNA's translation at residue 16, likely a read error; the protein shown here comes from the DNA. The V and J genes are TRDV1 and TRDJ1; the match to TRDD3 covers 8 bases. The J gene is not listed in TCRdb, so it was assigned here from a DNA match to germline. Per germline, CDR1 TSWWSYY and CDR2 QGS. The CDR3 has 26 residues. This CDR3 reads CALAEHEVLSSTGGVTGFKPTDKLIF. CDR3 DNA: TGTGCTCTTGCGGAACATGAGGTCCTATCTAGTACTGGGGGTGTTACTGGATTCAAGCCCACCGATAAACTCATCTTT.

Worth noting for this clone: This likely reflects a read error, since a far larger clone is one base away. This sample includes further DNA sequences coding for the same CDR3. This sequence joins TRDV1 and TRDJ2; D may be TRDD3 (8 bases). TCRdb does not report a J gene; here it was assigned by matching the DNA to germline references. The germline V and J ends were trimmed by 1 base and 3 bases, with 57 bases remaining between them. CDR3 length: 31 amino acids. From germline, CDR1 is TSWWSYY and CDR2 QGS. The CDR3 DNA reads as TGTGCTCTTGGGGAACCGGGTCCCCTTTTTCCTACGATAGGAAAGGCGGTTAATATTCTGGGGGACCCGGGGGTGACAGCACAACTCTTCTTT. Translation: CALGEPGPLFPTIGKAVNILGDPGVTAQLFF.

This clone was recorded many times. A read error is likely here: a far larger clone is one base away. The sample contains more than one DNA sequence encoding this CDR3. The chain recombines TRDV3 with TRDJ1, with 13 bases that match TRDD3. In the absence of a J gene in TCRdb, the DNA was matched to germline to assign it here. The CDR3 has 18 amino acids. CDR1 is TVYSNPD and CDR2 is GDNSRS in the germline V gene (reference sequence). The DNA for the CDR3 is TGCGCCTTTGGAGGGCTTTACTGGGGGATACGAAAAACCGATAAACTCATCTTT. Translated, it gives CAFGGLYWGIRKTDKLIF.